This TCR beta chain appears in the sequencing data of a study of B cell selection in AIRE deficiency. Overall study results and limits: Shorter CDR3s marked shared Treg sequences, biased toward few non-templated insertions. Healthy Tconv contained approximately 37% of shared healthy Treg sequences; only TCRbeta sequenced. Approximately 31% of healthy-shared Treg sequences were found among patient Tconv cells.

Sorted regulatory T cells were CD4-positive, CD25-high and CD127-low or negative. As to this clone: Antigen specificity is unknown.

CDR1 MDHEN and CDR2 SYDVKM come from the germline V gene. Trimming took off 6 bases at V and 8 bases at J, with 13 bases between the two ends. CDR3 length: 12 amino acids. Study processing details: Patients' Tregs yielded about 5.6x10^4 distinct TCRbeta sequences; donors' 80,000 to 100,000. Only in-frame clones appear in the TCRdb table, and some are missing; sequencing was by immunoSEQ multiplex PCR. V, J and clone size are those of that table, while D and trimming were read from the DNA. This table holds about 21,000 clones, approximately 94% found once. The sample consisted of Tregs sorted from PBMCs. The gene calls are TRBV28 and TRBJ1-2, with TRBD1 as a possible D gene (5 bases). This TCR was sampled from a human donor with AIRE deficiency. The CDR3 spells CASSPGFWGYTF. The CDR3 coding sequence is TGTGCCAGCAGCCCAGGGTTTTGGGGCTACACCTTC.